In its sample, the clone carrying this T cell receptor beta chain was seen once. The sample originates from a study of blood T cell repertoires in COVID-19. Losses at the gene ends were 0 bases for V and 1 base for J; bases not matched to a gene: 4. The CDR3 is made up of 16 amino acids. The germline V gene encodes CDR1 SGHNT and CDR2 YENEEA. As handled by the study authors: Reference gene primer amplification in the assay estimated nucleated cell counts. The data were produced by immunoSEQ multiplex PCR, yet TCRdb's version contains in-frame clones alone and is incomplete. That table supplies the V and J calls and clone size; D and trimming were determined from the DNA. The sample holds fewer than 350,000 clones; approximately 91% are singletons and the top ten take about 5.2%.

The clonotype was recovered from a man aged 55-75 years who had recovered from COVID-19. The J gene is TRBJ2-3, the V gene TRBV11-3; 7 bases fit TRBD1. The specimen sequenced was PBMCs or T cells enriched from blood (not recorded which). CDR3 in amino acids: CASSLEVGGGTDTQYF. In nucleotides, the CDR3 is TGTGCCAGCAGCTTAGAGGTAGGGGGCGGCACAGATACGCAGTATTTT.